This T cell receptor (beta chain) originates from a study of cytomegalovirus exposure and HLA in healthy donors. V lost 2 bases to trimming and J lost 5 bases, with 15 bases between them. The germline V gene encodes CDR1 SGHDN and CDR2 FVKESK. CDR3 size: 15 residues. Use of 60 Vbeta and 13 Jbeta primers characterized the PCR. The assay was immunoSEQ multiplex PCR, and TCRdb's table has in-frame clones only and misses some. This table lists around 140,000 clones. The sample taken for sequencing was PBMCs. The V call is TRBV14, the J call TRBJ1-1; tentative D call: TRBD1 (5 bases). The TCR was taken from a man younger than 30 in good health and CMV-seronegative. CDR3 bases: TGTGCCAGCAGCCAATACGGGGGGAGGGTAACTGAAGCTTTCTTT. This encodes CASSQYGGRVTEAFF.